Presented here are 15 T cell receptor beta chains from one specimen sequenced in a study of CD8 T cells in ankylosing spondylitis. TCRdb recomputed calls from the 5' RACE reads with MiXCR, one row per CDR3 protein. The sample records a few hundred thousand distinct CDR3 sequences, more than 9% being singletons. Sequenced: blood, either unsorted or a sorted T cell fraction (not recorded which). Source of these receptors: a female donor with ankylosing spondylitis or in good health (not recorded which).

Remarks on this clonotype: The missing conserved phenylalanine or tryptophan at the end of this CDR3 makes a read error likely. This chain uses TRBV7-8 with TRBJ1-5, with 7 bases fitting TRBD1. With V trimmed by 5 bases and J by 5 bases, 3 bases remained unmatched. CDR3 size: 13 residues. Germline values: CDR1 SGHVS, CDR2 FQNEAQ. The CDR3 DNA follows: TGTGCCAGCAGCGTTACAGGGGATCAGCCCCAGCATTTA. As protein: CASSVTGDQPQHL.

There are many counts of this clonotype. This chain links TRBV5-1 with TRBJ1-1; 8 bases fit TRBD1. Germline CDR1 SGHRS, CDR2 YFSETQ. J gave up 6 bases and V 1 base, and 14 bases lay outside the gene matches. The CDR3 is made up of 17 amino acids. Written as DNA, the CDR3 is TGCGCCAGCAGCTTGACCGGGACAGGAGAAACATGGTCTGAAGCTTTCTTT. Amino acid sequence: CASSLTGTGETWSEAFF.

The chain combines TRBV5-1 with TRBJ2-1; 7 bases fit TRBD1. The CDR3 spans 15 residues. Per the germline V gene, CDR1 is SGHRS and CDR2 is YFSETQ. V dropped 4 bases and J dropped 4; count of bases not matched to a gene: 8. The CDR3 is CASSPLTGLYNEQFF. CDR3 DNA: TGCGCCAGCAGCCCACTGACAGGGCTATACAATGAGCAGTTCTTC.

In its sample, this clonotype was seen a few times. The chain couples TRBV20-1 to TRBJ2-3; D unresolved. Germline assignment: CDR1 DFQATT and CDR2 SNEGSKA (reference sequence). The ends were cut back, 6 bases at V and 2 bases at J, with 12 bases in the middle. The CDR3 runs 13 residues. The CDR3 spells CSAPYPSTDTQYF. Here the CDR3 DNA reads TGCAGTGCACCTTATCCCTCCACAGATACGCAGTATTTT.

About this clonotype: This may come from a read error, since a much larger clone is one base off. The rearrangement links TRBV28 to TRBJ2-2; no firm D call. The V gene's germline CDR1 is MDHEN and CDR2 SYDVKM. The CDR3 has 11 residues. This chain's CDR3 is CASKLTWELFF. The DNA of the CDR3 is TGTGCCAGCAAACTCACCTGGGAGCTGTTTTTT.

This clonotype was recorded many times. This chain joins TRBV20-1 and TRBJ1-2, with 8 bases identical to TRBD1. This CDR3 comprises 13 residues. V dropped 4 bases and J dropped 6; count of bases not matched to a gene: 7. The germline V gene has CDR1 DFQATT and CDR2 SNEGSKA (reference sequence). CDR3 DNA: TGCAGTGCTAATACAGGGGGAATCAATGGCTACACCTTC. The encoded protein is CSANTGGINGYTF.

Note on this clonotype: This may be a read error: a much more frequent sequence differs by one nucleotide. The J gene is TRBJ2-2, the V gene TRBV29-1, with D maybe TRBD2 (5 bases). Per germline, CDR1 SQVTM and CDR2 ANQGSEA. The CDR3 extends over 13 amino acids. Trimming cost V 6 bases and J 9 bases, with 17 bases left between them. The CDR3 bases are TGCAGCGTGCGGTCGGGGTTAGCCTGGGAGCTGTTTTTT. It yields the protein CSVRSGLAWELFF.

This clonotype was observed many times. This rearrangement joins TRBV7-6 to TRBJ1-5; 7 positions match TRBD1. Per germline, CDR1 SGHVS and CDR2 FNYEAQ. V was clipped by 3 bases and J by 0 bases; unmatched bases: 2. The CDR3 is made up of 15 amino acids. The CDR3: CASSLGQNSNQPQHF. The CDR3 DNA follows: TGTGCCAGCAGCTTGGGACAGAATAGCAATCAGCCCCAGCATTTT.

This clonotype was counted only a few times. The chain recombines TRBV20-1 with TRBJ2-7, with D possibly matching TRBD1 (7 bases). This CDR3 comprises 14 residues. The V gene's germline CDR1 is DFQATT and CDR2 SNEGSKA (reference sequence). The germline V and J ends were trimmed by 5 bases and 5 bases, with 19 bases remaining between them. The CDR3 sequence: CSAHRQGLRNEQYF. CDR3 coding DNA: TGCAGTGCTCACCGACAGGGACTGAGGAACGAGCAGTACTTC.

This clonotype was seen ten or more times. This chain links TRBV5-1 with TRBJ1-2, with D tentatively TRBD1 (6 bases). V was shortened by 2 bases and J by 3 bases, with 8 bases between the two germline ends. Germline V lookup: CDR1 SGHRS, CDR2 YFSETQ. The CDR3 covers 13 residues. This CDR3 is CASSLRTDYGYTF. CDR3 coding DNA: TGCGCCAGCAGCTTACGGACAGACTATGGCTACACCTTC.

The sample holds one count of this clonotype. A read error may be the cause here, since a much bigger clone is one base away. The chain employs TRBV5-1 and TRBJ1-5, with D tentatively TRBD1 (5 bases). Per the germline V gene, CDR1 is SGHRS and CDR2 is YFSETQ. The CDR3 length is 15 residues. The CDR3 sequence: CAISLGANSNQPQHF. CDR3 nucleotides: TGCGCCATCAGCTTAGGGGCCAATAGCAATCAGCCCCAGCATTTT.

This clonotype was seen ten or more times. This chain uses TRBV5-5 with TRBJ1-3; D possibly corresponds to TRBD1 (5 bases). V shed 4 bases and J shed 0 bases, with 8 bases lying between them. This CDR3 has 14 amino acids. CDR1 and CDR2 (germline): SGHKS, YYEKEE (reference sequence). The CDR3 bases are TGTGCCAGCAGCCGTACAGGCTCTGGAAACACCATATATTTT. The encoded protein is CASSRTGSGNTIYF.

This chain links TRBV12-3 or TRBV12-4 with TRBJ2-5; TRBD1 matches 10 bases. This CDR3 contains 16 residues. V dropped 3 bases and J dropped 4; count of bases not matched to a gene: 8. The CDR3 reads CASSFGGQGVGETQYF. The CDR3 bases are TGTGCCAGCAGTTTCGGCGGACAGGGGGTAGGAGAGACCCAGTACTTC.

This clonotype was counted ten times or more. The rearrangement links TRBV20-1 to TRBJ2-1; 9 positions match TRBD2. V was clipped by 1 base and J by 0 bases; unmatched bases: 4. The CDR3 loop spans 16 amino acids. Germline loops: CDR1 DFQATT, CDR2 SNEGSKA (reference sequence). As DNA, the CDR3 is TGCAGTGCTAGAGCGCTAGCGGGGCGCTCCTACAATGAGCAGTTCTTC. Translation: CSARALAGRSYNEQFF.

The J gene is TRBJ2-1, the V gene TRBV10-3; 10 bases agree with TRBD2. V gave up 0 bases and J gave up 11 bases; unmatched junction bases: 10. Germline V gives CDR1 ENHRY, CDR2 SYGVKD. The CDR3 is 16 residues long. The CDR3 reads CAISESVSGGAQKQFF. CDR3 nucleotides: TGTGCCATCAGTGAGTCGGTGAGCGGGGGGGCCCAAAAGCAGTTCTTC.